This entry lists 9 T cell receptor beta chains sequenced from one sample in a study of cytomegalovirus exposure and HLA in healthy donors. PCR primers comprised 60 Vbeta and 13 Jbeta primers. Measured with immunoSEQ multiplex PCR; TCRdb has only the in-frame clones, and not every one. The table includes about 78,000 clones, 63% detected once. The sample taken for sequencing was PBMCs. Source of these receptors: a man aged 30-40 years in good health and CMV-seropositive.

The rearrangement links TRBV28 to TRBJ1-4, with TRBD1 matching 11 bases. The CDR3 covers 16 residues. The ends lost 4 bases at V and 8 bases at J; junction bases unmatched: 9. Germline values: CDR1 MDHEN, CDR2 SYDVKM. The CDR3 region has the DNA TGTGCCAGCAGTTCACAATGGACAGGGGGCGGGGAAAAACTGTTTTTT. Protein product: CASSSQWTGGGEKLFF.

The chain combines TRBV30 with TRBJ2-3, with D maybe TRBD1 (5 bases). Trimming removed 0 bases from V and 7 bases from J, with 8 bases in between. This CDR3 has 12 amino acids. Germline V CDR1 and CDR2: GTSNPN, SVGIG (reference sequence). This CDR3 reads CAWSVRGNTQYF. The CDR3 bases are TGTGCCTGGAGTGTAAGGGGCAATACGCAGTATTTT.

Only a few counts were recorded for this clone. CDR3 bases: TGTGCCAGCAGTGAAACAGTCCGAATCCCTGGAAACACCATATATTTT. It yields the protein CASSETVRIPGNTIYF. The V and J genes are TRBV6-1 and TRBJ1-3; no clear D gene. The CDR3 sequence is 16 residues long. V lost 2 bases and J 2 bases, leaving 13 bases between the germline ends. Per the germline V gene, CDR1 is MNHNS and CDR2 is SASEGT.

This clone has only a few counts. The V gene is TRBV14, the J gene TRBJ1-2; D is unclear. This CDR3 region has 12 residues. V lost 4 bases, J lost 8 bases, and 11 bases lay in between. CDR1 and CDR2 from the germline V gene are SGHDN and FVKESK. DNA of the CDR3: TGTGCCAGCAGCCCCTCGAGGGTCGGCTACACCTTC. Its translation is CASSPSRVGYTF.

The chain employs TRBV5-1 and TRBJ1-2; 7 positions agree with TRBD1. V lost 2 bases, J lost 4 bases, and 5 bases stayed unmatched. Germline V lookup: CDR1 SGHRS, CDR2 YFSETQ. This CDR3 has 14 residues. In nucleotides, the CDR3 is TGCGCCAGCAGCTTTCCGGGACAGAGCTATGGCTACACCTTC. It codes for CASSFPGQSYGYTF.

The chain has TRBV19 and TRBJ1-1; D call uncertain. Germline loops: CDR1 LNHDA, CDR2 SQIVND (reference sequence). V lost 3 bases to trimming and J lost 4 bases, with 12 bases between them. This CDR3 spans 14 amino acids. In DNA form, the CDR3 reads TGTGCCAGTAGTATCAATCGAGGGAGCACTGAAGCTTTCTTT. Translated, it gives CASSINRGSTEAFF.

This clone was observed a few times. The genes are TRBV28 and TRBJ2-7; 9 bases are shared with TRBD1. Germline-derived CDR1 and CDR2 are MDHEN and SYDVKM. CDR3 length equals 15 residues. V lost 0 bases and J lost 2; bases outside the gene matches: 2. The CDR3 here is CASSLWTGGAYEQYF. CDR3 DNA sequence: TGTGCCAGCAGTTTATGGACAGGGGGGGCCTACGAGCAGTACTTC.

This chain uses TRBV15 with TRBJ1-4; D remains ambiguous. The ends were cut back, 1 base at V and 8 bases at J, with 8 bases in the middle. The CDR3 is made up of 13 amino acids. Germline-derived CDR1 and CDR2 are LNHNV and YYDKDF (reference sequence). The DNA for the CDR3 is TGTGCCACCAGCAGAGGGCTGGGCGAAAAACTGTTTTTT. Translated, it gives CATSRGLGEKLFF.

The rearrangement uses TRBV28 and TRBJ2-7; 12 bases agree with TRBD1. With V trimmed by 6 bases and J by 4 bases, 7 bases remained unmatched. The CDR3 spans 15 residues. Germline values: CDR1 MDHEN, CDR2 SYDVKM. CDR3 sequence reads: CASRLRDRGLYEQYF. The CDR3 DNA reads as TGTGCCAGCAGACTCCGGGACAGGGGGCTGTACGAGCAGTACTTC.